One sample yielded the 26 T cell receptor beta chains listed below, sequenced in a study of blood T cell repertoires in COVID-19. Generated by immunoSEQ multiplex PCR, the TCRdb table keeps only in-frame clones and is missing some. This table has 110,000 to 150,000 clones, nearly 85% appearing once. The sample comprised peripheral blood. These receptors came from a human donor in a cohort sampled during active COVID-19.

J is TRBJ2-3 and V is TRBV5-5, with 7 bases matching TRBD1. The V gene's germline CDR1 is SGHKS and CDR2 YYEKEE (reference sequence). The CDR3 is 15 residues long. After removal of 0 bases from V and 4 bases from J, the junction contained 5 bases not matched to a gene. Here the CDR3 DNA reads TGTGCCAGCAGCTTGGCGGATAGGGGGCCAGATACGCAGTATTTT. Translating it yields CASSLADRGPDTQYF.

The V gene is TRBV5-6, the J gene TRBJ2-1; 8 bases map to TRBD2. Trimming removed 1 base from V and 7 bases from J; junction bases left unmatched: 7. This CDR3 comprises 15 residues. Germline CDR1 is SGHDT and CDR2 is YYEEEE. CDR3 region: CASSLLTGGPNEQFF. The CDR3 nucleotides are TGTGCCAGCAGCTTGCTGACGGGAGGGCCAAATGAGCAGTTCTTC.

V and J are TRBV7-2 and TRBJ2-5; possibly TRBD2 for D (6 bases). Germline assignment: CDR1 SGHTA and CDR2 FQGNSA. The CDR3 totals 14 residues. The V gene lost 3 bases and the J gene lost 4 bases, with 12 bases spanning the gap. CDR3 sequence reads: CASSLTRGGETQYF. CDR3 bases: TGTGCCAGCAGCTTGACACGGGGAGGAGAGACCCAGTACTTC.

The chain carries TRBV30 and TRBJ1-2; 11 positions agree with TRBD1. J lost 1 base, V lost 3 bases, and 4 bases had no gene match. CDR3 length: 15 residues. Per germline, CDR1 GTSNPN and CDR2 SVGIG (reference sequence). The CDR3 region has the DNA TGTGCCTGGAGCGCCGGGACAGGGGGTAACTATGGCTACACCTTC. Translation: CAWSAGTGGNYGYTF.

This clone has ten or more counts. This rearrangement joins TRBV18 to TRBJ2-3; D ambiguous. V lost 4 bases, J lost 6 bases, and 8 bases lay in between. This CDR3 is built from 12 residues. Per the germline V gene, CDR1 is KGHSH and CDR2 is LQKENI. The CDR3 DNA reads TGTGCCAGCTCACTCCGTCAGGATACGCAGTATTTT. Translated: CASSLRQDTQYF.

CDR3 coding DNA: TGTGCCAGCAGCGGGGGTTCCGGACTAGCGACAAATGAGCAGTTCTTC. This gives the protein CASSGGSGLATNEQFF. The genes are TRBV9 and TRBJ2-1; 9 nucleotides line up with TRBD2. Germline V gives CDR1 SGDLS, CDR2 YYNGEE. The junction had 11 bases not matched to a gene; V was cut back by 3 bases and J by 7 bases. This CDR3 spans 16 amino acids.

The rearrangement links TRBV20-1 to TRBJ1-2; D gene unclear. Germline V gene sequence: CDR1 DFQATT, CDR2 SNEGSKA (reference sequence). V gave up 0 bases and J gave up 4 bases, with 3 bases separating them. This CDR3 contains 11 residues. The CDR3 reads CSARDGYGYTF. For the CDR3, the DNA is TGCAGTGCTAGAGACGGCTATGGCTACACCTTC.

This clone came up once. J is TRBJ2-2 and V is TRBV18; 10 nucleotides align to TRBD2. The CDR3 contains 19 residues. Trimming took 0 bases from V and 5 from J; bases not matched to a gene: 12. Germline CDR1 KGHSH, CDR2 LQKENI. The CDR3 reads CASSPPSERTSGSTGELFF. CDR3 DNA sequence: TGTGCCAGCTCACCACCTTCCGAAAGGACTAGCGGATCGACCGGGGAGCTGTTTTTT.

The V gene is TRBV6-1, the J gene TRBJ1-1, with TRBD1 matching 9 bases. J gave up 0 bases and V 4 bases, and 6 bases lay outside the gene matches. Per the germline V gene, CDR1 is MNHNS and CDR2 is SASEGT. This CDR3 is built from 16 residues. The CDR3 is CASSARTGGMNTEAFF. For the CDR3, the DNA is TGTGCCAGCAGTGCCCGAACAGGGGGCATGAACACTGAAGCTTTCTTT.

The CDR3 DNA sequence: TGTGCCAGCAGCCCCCTTACAAGCCGGGTCACTGAAGCTTTCTTT. Encoded protein: CASSPLTSRVTEAFF. The chain couples TRBV11-3 to TRBJ1-1; no reliable D call. Trimming took off 5 bases at V and 4 bases at J, with 17 bases between the two ends. Germline V gene lookup returns CDR1 SGHNT and CDR2 YENEEA. The CDR3 runs to 15 residues.

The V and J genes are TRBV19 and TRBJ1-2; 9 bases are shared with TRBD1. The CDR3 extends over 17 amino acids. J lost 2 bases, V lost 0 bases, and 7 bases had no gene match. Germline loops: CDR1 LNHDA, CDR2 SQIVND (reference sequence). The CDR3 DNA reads TGTGCCAGTAGTATAGATCCACAGGGGGCGGAGAACTATGGCTACACCTTC. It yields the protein CASSIDPQGAENYGYTF.

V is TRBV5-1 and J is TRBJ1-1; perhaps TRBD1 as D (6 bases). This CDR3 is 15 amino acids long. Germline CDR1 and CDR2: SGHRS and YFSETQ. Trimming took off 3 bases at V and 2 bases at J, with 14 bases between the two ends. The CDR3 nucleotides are TGCGCCAGCAGCTCGCAGGGGTTCGCCAACACTGAAGCTTTCTTT. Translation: CASSSQGFANTEAFF.

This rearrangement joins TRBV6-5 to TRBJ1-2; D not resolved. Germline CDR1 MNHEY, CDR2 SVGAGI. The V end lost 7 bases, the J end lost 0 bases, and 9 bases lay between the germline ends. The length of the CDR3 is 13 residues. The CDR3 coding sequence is TGTGCCAGCATCGGGAGGGCTAACTATGGCTACACCTTC. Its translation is CASIGRANYGYTF.

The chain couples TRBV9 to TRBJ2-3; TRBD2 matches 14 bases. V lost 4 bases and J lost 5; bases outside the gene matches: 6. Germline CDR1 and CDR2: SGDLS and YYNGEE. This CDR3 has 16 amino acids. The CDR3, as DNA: TGTGCCAGCAGCTTGACTAGCGGGAGGGCTATAGATACGCAGTATTTT. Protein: CASSLTSGRAIDTQYF.

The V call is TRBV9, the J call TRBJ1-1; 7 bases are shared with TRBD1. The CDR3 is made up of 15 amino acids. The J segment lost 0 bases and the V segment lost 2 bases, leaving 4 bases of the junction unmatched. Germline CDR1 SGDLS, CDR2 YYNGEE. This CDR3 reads CASSVAGQLNTEAFF. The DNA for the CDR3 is TGTGCCAGCAGCGTCGCGGGACAGCTGAACACTGAAGCTTTCTTT.

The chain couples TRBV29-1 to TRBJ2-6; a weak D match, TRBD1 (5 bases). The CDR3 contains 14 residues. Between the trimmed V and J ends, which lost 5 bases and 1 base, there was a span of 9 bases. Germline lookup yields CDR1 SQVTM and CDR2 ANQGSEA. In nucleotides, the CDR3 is TGCAGCGTTTATGACAGTTCTGGGGCCAACGTCCTGACTTTC. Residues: CSVYDSSGANVLTF.

The CDR3: CASSPRGYGKLFF. CDR3 coding DNA: TGTGCCAGCAGTCCTCGCGGTTACGGGAAACTGTTTTTT. The chain is built from TRBV25-1 and TRBJ1-4, with no clear D. From germline, CDR1 is MGHDK and CDR2 SYGVNS. Trimming cost V 5 bases and J 11 bases, with 15 bases left between them. This CDR3 has 13 amino acids.

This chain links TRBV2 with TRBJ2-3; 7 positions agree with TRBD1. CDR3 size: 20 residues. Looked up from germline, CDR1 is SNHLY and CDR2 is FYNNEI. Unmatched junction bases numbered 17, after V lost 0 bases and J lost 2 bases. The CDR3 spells CASSEAWSPVDRVYTDTQYF. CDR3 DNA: TGTGCCAGCAGTGAAGCGTGGTCACCCGTCGACAGGGTCTACACAGATACGCAGTATTTT.

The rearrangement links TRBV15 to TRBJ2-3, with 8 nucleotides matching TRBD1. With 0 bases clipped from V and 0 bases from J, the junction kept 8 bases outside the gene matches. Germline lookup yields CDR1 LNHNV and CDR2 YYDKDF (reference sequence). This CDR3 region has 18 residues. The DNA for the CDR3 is TGTGCCACCAGCAGAGATTCCCGGGGGACAGGAAGCACAGATACGCAGTATTTT. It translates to CATSRDSRGTGSTDTQYF.

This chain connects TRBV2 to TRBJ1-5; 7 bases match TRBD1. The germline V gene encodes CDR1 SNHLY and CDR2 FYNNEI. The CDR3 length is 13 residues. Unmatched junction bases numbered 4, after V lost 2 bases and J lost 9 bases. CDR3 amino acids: CASSESRTGPQHF. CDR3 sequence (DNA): TGTGCCAGCAGTGAATCGCGGACAGGGCCCCAGCATTTT. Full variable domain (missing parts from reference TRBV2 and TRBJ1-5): EPEVTQTPSHQVTQMGQEVILRCVPISNHLYFYWYRQILGQKVEFLVSFYNNEISEKSEIFDDQFSVERPDGSNFTLKIRSTKLEDSAMYFCASSESRTGPQHFGDGTRLSIL.

In DNA, the CDR3 is TGCGCCAGCAGCTTGGATCCAGGGGGCAGCGTCCTGACTTTC. Translating gives CASSLDPGGSVLTF. The rearrangement links TRBV5-1 to TRBJ2-6, with 8 bases that match TRBD1. This CDR3 contains 14 residues. The germline gives CDR1 SGHRS, CDR2 YFSETQ. V lost 0 bases and J lost 12; bases outside the gene matches: 5.

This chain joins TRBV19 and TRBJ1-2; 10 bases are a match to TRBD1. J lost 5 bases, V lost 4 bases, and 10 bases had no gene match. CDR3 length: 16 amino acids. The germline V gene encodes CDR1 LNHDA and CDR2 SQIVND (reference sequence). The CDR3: CASSTTGTGDIYGYTF. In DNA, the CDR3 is TGTGCCAGTAGTACTACCGGGACAGGGGACATTTATGGCTACACCTTC.

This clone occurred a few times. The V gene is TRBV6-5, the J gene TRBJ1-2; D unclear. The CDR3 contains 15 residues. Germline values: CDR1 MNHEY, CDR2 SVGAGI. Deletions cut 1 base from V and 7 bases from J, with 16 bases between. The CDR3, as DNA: TGTGCCAGCAGTTACTATGGGAGCGGTAGTGGTGGCTACACCTTC. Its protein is CASSYYGSGSGGYTF.

This CDR3 reads CASSRDSIYEQYV. CDR3 nucleotide sequence: TGTGCCAGCAGCCGGGACAGCATCTACGAGCAGTACGTC. The rearrangement joins TRBV11-2 to TRBJ2-7, with 7 bases aligning to TRBD1. This CDR3 has 13 amino acids. Germline V lookup: CDR1 SGHAT, CDR2 FQNNGV. The V segment lost 5 bases and the J segment 3 bases; nucleotides outside the gene matches: 4.

Here the CDR3 reads CAISESEAHYGYTF. CDR3 bases: TGTGCCATCAGTGAGTCGGAGGCGCACTATGGCTACACCTTC. The chain is built from TRBV10-3 and TRBJ1-2; no clear D. Germline V gene sequence: CDR1 ENHRY, CDR2 SYGVKD. The CDR3 runs to 14 residues. V lost 0 bases, J lost 3 bases, and 8 bases lay in between.

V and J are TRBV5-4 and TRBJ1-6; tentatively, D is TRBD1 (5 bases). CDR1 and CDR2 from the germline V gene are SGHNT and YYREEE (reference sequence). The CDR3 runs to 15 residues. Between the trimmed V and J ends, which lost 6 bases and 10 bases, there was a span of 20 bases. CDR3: CASTDRIAGNSPLHF. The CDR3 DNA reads TGTGCCAGCACCGATCGAATAGCAGGGAACTCACCCCTCCACTTT.